The present TCR beta chain was sequenced within a study of T cell repertoires in cytomegalovirus infection. Study summary: The public TCR beta signatures pointed to both CMV infection and matching HLA type. General study points: CMV carriers with the relevant HLA were identified by cumulative public TCR beta family frequency. Dominating the ex vivo response were TCR beta clonotypes that were CMV-specific and HLA-C-restricted.

Germline V lookup: CDR1 SGHTA, CDR2 FQGTGA. Trimming at V came to 5 bases and at J to 6 bases, leaving 15 bases not matched to a gene. This CDR3 is built from 16 residues. This clonotype was detected a few times. Its specificity is unknown. Each CDR3 protein gets one entry after TCRdb re-called the reads with MiXCR. The sample carries around 740,000 distinct CDR3 sequences, roughly 36% recorded once. The receptor was isolated from a human donor in good health (CMV status not recorded). Some clones in this sample may be carry-over from other donors' samples. This rearrangement joins TRBV7-3 to TRBJ2-7; 8 bases agree with TRBD2. Sequencing input: PBMCs. In nucleotides, the CDR3 is TGTGCCAGCAGCGATGGTAGGGGGACTAGTCAAGTCGAGCAGTACTTC. It is translated as CASSDGRGTSQVEQYF.